This T cell receptor (beta chain) is from a study of shared T cell receptors in the human thymus. Germline lookup yields CDR1 MNHEY and CDR2 SVGAGI. V gave up 0 bases and J gave up 5 bases, with 10 bases separating them. The length of the CDR3 is 14 residues. TCRdb keeps only in-frame clones here, not all; method: immunoSEQ multiplex PCR. The table has some 720,000 clones, approximately 87% seen once; the top ten hold 0.0095% to 0.011%. These same records also appear under a second study, on human thymus T cells. That investigation notes: Serving as donors were healthy Finnish infants, each of whom was having open corrective surgery for congenital heart defects. Thymus pieces cut out during corrective heart surgery were the tissue that was used. Thymic and blood repertoires appeared to show biased V and J gene usage.

Sequencing used thymocytes. The rearrangement links TRBV6-5 to TRBJ2-5; maybe TRBD1 (6 bases). The TCR was taken from a boy under two years old with a congenital heart defect. CDR3 nucleotides: TGTGCCAGCAGTTACTCAGGGGGAGTGGAGACCCAGTACTTC. It encodes CASSYSGGVETQYF.